Each of the 32 T cell receptor beta chains below was sequenced from the same sample in a study of blood T cell repertoires in COVID-19 (dated by TCRdb to the early 2020s). Libraries were built with the immunoSEQ multiplex PCR assay. Held by TCRdb, this immuneACCESS table contains in-frame sequences only and omits some clones. Under half of the omission traces to an unresolved V gene where checked; the cause of the rest is unknown. The sample table lists about 250,000 clones, 65% to 90% of them with a count of one. About 16% of the sample comes from the top ten. What was sequenced was PBMCs or T cells enriched from blood (not recorded which). The source is a man in his late teens or twenties who had recovered from COVID-19.

The chain employs TRBV2 and TRBJ2-4, with 9 bases that match TRBD1. Looked up from germline, CDR1 is SNHLY and CDR2 is FYNNEI. This CDR3 is built from 14 residues. With V trimmed by 7 bases and J by 8 bases, 9 bases remained unmatched. CDR3 residues: CASTLQGADYIQYF. The CDR3 coding sequence is TGTGCCAGCACGTTACAGGGGGCGGATTACATTCAGTACTTC. Together with reference TRBV2 and TRBJ2-4, the CDR3 gives the full variable domain: EPEVTQTPSHQVTQMGQEVILRCVPISNHLYFYWYRQILGQKVEFLVSFYNNEISEKSEIFDDQFSVERPDGSNFTLKIRSTKLEDSAMYFCASTLQGADYIQYFGAGTRLSVL.

The chain has TRBV10-2 and TRBJ1-2; a weak D match, TRBD1 (6 bases). Germline CDR1 reads WSHSY; CDR2 reads SAAADI. The CDR3 length is 9 residues. Trimming cost V 9 bases and J 12 bases, with 11 bases left between them. CDR3 loop: CARGGIHTF. The DNA of the CDR3 is TGCGCCAGAGGGGGTATTCACACCTTC.

The sample holds a few counts of this clone. This chain joins TRBV6-5 and TRBJ2-3; 12 bases line up with TRBD1. The germline V gene has CDR1 MNHEY and CDR2 SVGAGI. The CDR3 has 16 amino acids. Trimming at V came to 1 base and at J to 6 bases, leaving 5 bases not matched to a gene. The CDR3: CASSYLGQGAGDTQYF. The CDR3 coding sequence is TGTGCCAGCAGTTACTTGGGACAGGGGGCAGGGGATACGCAGTATTTT.

This rearrangement joins TRBV7-9 to TRBJ2-5; 12 bases are a match to TRBD2. Losses at the gene ends were 6 bases for V and 5 bases for J; bases not matched to a gene: 10. CDR3 length: 16 amino acids. Germline assignment: CDR1 SEHNR and CDR2 FQNEAQ (reference sequence). The CDR3 region is CASSSPSGLAGETQYF. The CDR3 DNA follows: TGTGCCAGCAGTTCACCCAGTGGACTAGCGGGGGAGACCCAGTACTTC.

V gene TRBV7-6 combines with J gene TRBJ2-1; 10 nucleotides match TRBD2. The trim removed 0 bases at V and 5 bases at J, leaving 7 bases unmatched. The germline V gene encodes CDR1 SGHVS and CDR2 FNYEAQ. The CDR3 length is 17 residues. The CDR3 region has the DNA TGTGCCAGCAGCTTAGCTCTAGCGGGAGAAGTACACAATGAGCAGTTCTTC. Protein: CASSLALAGEVHNEQFF.

The rearrangement uses TRBV13 and TRBJ1-2; 8 bases align to TRBD1. V dropped 7 bases and J dropped 8; count of bases not matched to a gene: 6. The CDR3 sequence is 12 residues long. The germline gives CDR1 PRHDT, CDR2 FYEKMQ (reference sequence). This chain's CDR3 is CASNEQGGGYTF. The CDR3 DNA is TGTGCCAGCAACGAACAGGGGGGCGGCTACACCTTC.

The CDR3, as DNA: TGTGCCAGCAGTCCAGGAATCCCTGGAAACACCATATATTTT. It translates to CASSPGIPGNTIYF. The rearrangement links TRBV27 to TRBJ1-3; D gene unclear. This CDR3 comprises 14 residues. The V gene lost 5 bases and the J gene lost 2 bases, with 10 bases spanning the gap. Germline-derived CDR1 and CDR2 are MNHEY and SMNVEV (reference sequence).

The J gene is TRBJ2-7, the V gene TRBV4-1; tentative D call: TRBD1 (7 bases). The CDR3 covers 14 residues. The germline gives CDR1 MGHRA, CDR2 YSYEKL. V was cut by 3 bases and J by 2 bases, with 11 bases left in between. CDR3 nucleotides: TGCGCCAGCAGCCAGGGCAGGGGGGCCTACGAGCAGTACTTC. This sequence encodes CASSQGRGAYEQYF.

J is TRBJ1-5 and V is TRBV7-2; D possibly corresponds to TRBD1 (6 bases). Germline V CDR1 and CDR2: SGHTA, FQGNSA. CDR3 length: 15 amino acids. Trimming removed 4 bases from V and 6 bases from J, with 16 bases in between. CDR3 residues: CASSSWAGEGQPQHF. The CDR3 DNA reads as TGTGCCAGCAGCTCTTGGGCAGGGGAAGGTCAGCCCCAGCATTTT.

The rearrangement joins TRBV27 to TRBJ1-3; D remains unclear. Germline V gives CDR1 MNHEY, CDR2 SMNVEV (reference sequence). The CDR3 contains 16 residues. V shed 5 bases and J shed 3 bases, with 17 bases lying between them. As DNA, the CDR3 is TGTGCCAGCAGTGTTAAGAGGAATACGGGTGGAAACACCATATATTTT. As protein: CASSVKRNTGGNTIYF.

The chain combines TRBV18 with TRBJ2-1, with TRBD1 identical over 7 bases. CDR1 and CDR2 from the germline V gene are KGHSH and LQKENI. Trimming removed 5 bases from V and 0 bases from J; junction bases left unmatched: 4. The CDR3 covers 15 residues. The CDR3 protein is CASSYRDSSYNEQFF. CDR3 nucleotides: TGTGCCAGCTCATACAGGGACAGCTCCTACAATGAGCAGTTCTTC.

This clone has just one count. Other nucleotide sequences in the sample specify the same CDR3. The chain recombines TRBV24-1 with TRBJ1-5, with D unresolved. Per the germline V gene, CDR1 is KGHDR and CDR2 is SFDVKD. Trimming left V 4 bases short and J 3 bases short, with 9 bases between. The CDR3 is 14 residues long. The CDR3 region is CATSETGYNQPQHF. The CDR3 region has the DNA TGTGCCACCAGTGAGACGGGATACAATCAGCCCCAGCATTTT.

The chain couples TRBV21-1 to TRBJ2-7; the DNA was not used to check the table's D call, TRBD2. TRBV21-1 is shown as a pseudogene. The CDR3 totals 14 residues. This CDR3 reads CASSTGLVRYEQYF. DNA of the CDR3: TGTGCCAGCAGCACAGGACTAGTTCGCTACGAGCAGTACTTC.

This clone was seen a single time. This chain joins TRBV9 and TRBJ1-1, with D hard to call. The germline V gene encodes CDR1 SGDLS and CDR2 YYNGEE. The CDR3 runs 13 residues. V lost 0 bases, J lost 4 bases, and 7 bases lay in between. CDR3 protein: CASSVATGTEAFF. In DNA form, the CDR3 reads TGTGCCAGCAGCGTAGCTACGGGCACTGAAGCTTTCTTT.

This clone was counted once. The V gene is TRBV29-1, the J gene TRBJ2-1; TRBD2 is a possible D gene (6 bases). CDR1 is SQVTM, CDR2 ANQGSEA, per germline. V lost 5 bases to trimming and J lost 4 bases, with 12 bases between them. This CDR3 has 13 amino acids. The chain's CDR3 is CSVWASAYNEQFF. CDR3 bases: TGCAGCGTTTGGGCTAGCGCGTACAATGAGCAGTTCTTC.

The rearrangement uses TRBV3-1 (or the pseudogene TRBV3-2) and TRBJ2-3; 7 nucleotides match TRBD2. Looked up from germline, CDR1 is LGHDT and CDR2 is YNNKEL (reference sequence). The length of the CDR3 is 16 residues. Germline trimming cut 1 base from V and 3 bases from J; bases unmatched to any gene: 7. DNA for the CDR3: TGTGCCAGCAGCCAAGTGCAAGGACTAGTGACAGATACGCAGTATTTT. It codes for CASSQVQGLVTDTQYF.

This clone was recorded a few times. The chain has TRBV5-1 and TRBJ2-3; 12 nucleotides line up with TRBD2. Germline loops: CDR1 SGHRS, CDR2 YFSETQ. The CDR3 is made up of 17 amino acids. Unmatched junction bases numbered 8, after V lost 0 bases and J lost 6 bases. The CDR3 bases are TGCGCCAGCAGCTTGGGGACTAGCGGGAACTCGAGGGATACGCAGTATTTT. Residues: CASSLGTSGNSRDTQYF.

The CDR3, as DNA: TGTGCCAGCAGTTTGGAATACCCGGGAGGGGACATCGCCTACGAGCAGTACTTC. Translated, it gives CASSLEYPGGDIAYEQYF. The V gene is TRBV27, the J gene TRBJ2-7; 8 bases are shared with TRBD2. Germline lookup yields CDR1 MNHEY and CDR2 SMNVEV (reference sequence). The CDR3 has 18 amino acids. Trimming at V came to 3 bases and at J to 2 bases, leaving 15 bases not matched to a gene.

V usage is TRBV2 and J usage is TRBJ1-1; 9 bases match TRBD1. The CDR3 has 13 amino acids. Looked up from germline, CDR1 is SNHLY and CDR2 is FYNNEI. The V gene end was trimmed by 4 bases and the J gene end by 11 bases; junction bases not matched to a gene: 8. CDR3 region: CASSATGGFGAFF. CDR3 nucleotide sequence: TGTGCCAGCAGTGCAACAGGGGGCTTCGGGGCTTTCTTT. The full variable domain, its missing parts supplied by reference TRBV2 and TRBJ1-1, is EPEVTQTPSHQVTQMGQEVILRCVPISNHLYFYWYRQILGQKVEFLVSFYNNEISEKSEIFDDQFSVERPDGSNFTLKIRSTKLEDSAMYFCASSATGGFGAFFGQGTRLTVV.

The chain couples TRBV19 to TRBJ2-7; D possibly corresponds to TRBD2 (6 bases). The germline CDR1 and CDR2 sequences are LNHDA and SQIVND (reference sequence). The CDR3 loop spans 14 amino acids. V lost 3 bases to trimming and J lost 3 bases, with 12 bases between them. CDR3 DNA sequence: TGTGCCAGTAGTATCCTCCGCGGGGACTACGAGCAGTACTTC. Protein: CASSILRGDYEQYF.

This rearrangement joins TRBV15 to TRBJ2-7; D is perhaps TRBD1 (7 bases). From germline, CDR1 is LNHNV and CDR2 YYDKDF (reference sequence). V was shortened by 2 bases and J by 2 bases, with 13 bases between the two germline ends. This CDR3 comprises 15 residues. The CDR3 sequence: CATSRSGDSAYEQYF. CDR3 nucleotides: TGTGCCACCAGCAGATCGGGGGACAGTGCCTACGAGCAGTACTTC.

This chain uses TRBV6-2 or TRBV6-3 with TRBJ2-5; perhaps TRBD2 as D (5 bases). This CDR3 contains 12 residues. V lost 0 bases and J lost 9, with 8 bases in between. Germline V gene data show CDR1 as MNHEY and CDR2 as SVGEGT. CDR3 sequence (DNA): TGTGCCAGCAGTTACTCCCGAGGGTCCCAGTACTTC. As protein: CASSYSRGSQYF.

The rearrangement uses TRBV12-3 or TRBV12-4 and TRBJ2-2; 7 nucleotides agree with TRBD2. The CDR3 loop spans 13 amino acids. Losses at the gene ends were 5 bases for V and 6 bases for J; bases not matched to a gene: 3. CDR3 amino acids: CASSPGGPGELFF. Written as DNA, the CDR3 is TGTGCCAGCAGTCCGGGAGGACCCGGGGAGCTGTTTTTT.

The chain has TRBV9 and TRBJ1-6; 7 nucleotides match TRBD1. Germline V gives CDR1 SGDLS, CDR2 YYNGEE. V shed 0 bases, J shed 6 bases, and the junction held 6 bases outside the gene matches. The CDR3 consists of 16 residues. The CDR3 here is CASSVGETGLNSPLHF. The CDR3 DNA sequence: TGTGCCAGCAGCGTAGGCGAGACAGGGCTTAATTCACCCCTCCACTTT.

The chain has TRBV27 and TRBJ2-3; D is perhaps TRBD2 (6 bases). CDR3 length equals 13 residues. CDR1 MNHEY and CDR2 SMNVEV come from the germline V gene (reference sequence). Deletions cut 1 base from V and 6 bases from J, with 8 bases between. The CDR3 region has the DNA TGTGCCAGCAGTTTATATGGGGGGGATACGCAGTATTTT. Residues: CASSLYGGDTQYF.

The gene calls are TRBV12-5 and TRBJ1-3; no reliable D call. The germline CDR1 and CDR2 sequences are LGHNT and FRNRAP. V was clipped by 6 bases and J by 0 bases, with 15 bases between them. The CDR3 is made up of 16 amino acids. Here the CDR3 reads CASGATQISSGNTIYF. In DNA, the CDR3 is TGTGCTAGTGGGGCCACACAGATTAGCTCTGGAAACACCATATATTTT. Combining the CDR3 with reference TRBV12-5 and TRBJ1-3 gives the whole variable domain DARVTQTPRHKVTEMGQEVTMRCQPILGHNTVFWYRQTMMQGLELLAYFRNRAPLDDSGMPKDRFSAEMPDATLATLKIQPSEPRDSAVYFCASGATQISSGNTIYFGEGSWLTVV.

The genes are TRBV10-3 and TRBJ2-1, with 11 bases identical to TRBD2. Germline V gene lookup returns CDR1 ENHRY and CDR2 SYGVKD. This CDR3 region has 18 residues. V shed 3 bases and J 6 bases; nucleotides not matched to a gene: 13. CDR3 bases: TGTGCCATCAGTGAAGTAGCGGGAGGGCCCTCTTTGGCCAATGAGCAGTTCTTC. Protein sequence: CAISEVAGGPSLANEQFF.

CDR3 in DNA: TGTGCCAGCAGTTACTCAAGCGCTGGCACAGATACGCAGTATTTT. It is translated as CASSYSSAGTDTQYF. V and J are TRBV6-5 and TRBJ2-3, with unresolved D. CDR1 and CDR2 from the germline V gene are MNHEY and SVGAGI. V lost 0 bases, J lost 1 base, and 8 bases lay in between. This CDR3 has 15 residues.

The chain links TRBV10-2 to TRBJ1-4, with D perhaps TRBD1 (5 bases). The germline V and J ends were trimmed by 7 bases and 8 bases, with 14 bases remaining between them. The CDR3 length is 13 residues. Germline lookup yields CDR1 WSHSY and CDR2 SAAADI. The CDR3 is CASTPYGGEKLFF. Written as DNA, the CDR3 is TGCGCCAGCACCCCCTACGGGGGAGAAAAACTGTTTTTT.

V and J are TRBV6-5 and TRBJ1-1; D might be TRBD1 (5 bases). Trimming removed 7 bases from V and 4 bases from J, with 16 bases in between. CDR1 and CDR2 from the germline V gene are MNHEY and SVGAGI. The CDR3 is 14 residues long. The CDR3 DNA follows: TGTGCCAGCAAGGAGAACAGGTTTTCCACTGAAGCTTTCTTT. Protein: CASKENRFSTEAFF.

The chain has TRBV9 and TRBJ2-3; tentative D call: TRBD2 (5 bases). The germline V and J ends were trimmed by 3 bases and 3 bases, with 14 bases remaining between them. Germline loops: CDR1 SGDLS, CDR2 YYNGEE. This CDR3 has 15 residues. The CDR3 DNA is TGTGCCAGCAGCGAGCGCGGCGCGGGTACAGATACGCAGTATTTT. This gives the protein CASSERGAGTDTQYF.

The chain uses TRBV27 and TRBJ2-1; tentative D call: TRBD1 (6 bases). Germline-derived CDR1 and CDR2 are MNHEY and SMNVEV (reference sequence). Trimming left V 4 bases short and J 7 bases short, with 14 bases between. CDR3 length equals 14 residues. The CDR3 spells CASSSGGWRNEQFF. The DNA for the CDR3 is TGTGCCAGCAGTTCTGGGGGCTGGAGGAATGAGCAGTTCTTC.